This T cell receptor beta chain was identified during a study of CD8+ T cells in alopecia areata. Study summary: It was 7-10-week-old female C3H/HeJ mice that received skin from 6-12-month-old C3H/HeJ graft donors with spontaneous alopecia.

Study findings and constraints: An increase in clonality over normal scalp was evident in lesional scalp, especially alopecia totalis/universalis.

Sequencing relied on a cDNA template that was reverse transcribed from extracted RNA. TCRdb's copy holds only in-frame clones and misses some; the assay was immunoSEQ multiplex PCR. There are over 100,000 clones in the sample, none observed a single time. This clone was found a few times. As yet, its antigen is unknown. Gene names follow the mouse nomenclature. The read halts 4 residues ahead of the CDR3 end, with the missing end drawn from the germline J gene. Germline V gene sequence: CDR1 NNHDY, CDR2 SYVADS. This CDR3 region has 11 residues. The source is a C3H/HeJ mouse with alopecia areata. Strain haplotype at MHC: H2-k. Sequenced input: lesional skin. The J gene is TRBJ2-1, the V gene TRBV13-3; TRBD2 might be the D (5 bases). CDR3 DNA, as far as it was read: TGTGCCAGCAGCTACTGGGCT. Amino acids: CASSYWA. The whole CDR3 sequence reads CASSYWAEQFF.